Included here is one T cell receptor (beta chain) sequence, with context. Its antigen is still unknown. No quality values exist for individual bases; no much larger clone is one base distant. The entry originates in a study of blood T cells in healthy people across ages (dated by TCRdb to the mid-2010s). In the study overall: Template switching captured roughly one uniquely barcoded TCR beta cDNA molecule per two T cells in model experiments. The study measured age-related changes in TCR beta repertoire diversity using deep sequencing normalized with unique cDNA molecular identifiers. Four age groups were formed from the donors: young (average approximately 15 years), middle-aged (around 41), aged (roughly 58) and long-lived (about 80). To avoid experimental bias, donors of different ages were randomly spread across the sequencing lanes. For two donors (one aged 18 to 29 and one aged 80 or older), the study analyzed two additional independent replicas of 1 million unique cDNA reads from the same blood draw. The paper as a whole reports these results and caveats: Estimates of total diversity based on one million sequenced T cells were considered lower bounds and underestimates. The percentage of naive T cells measured by flow cytometry correlated strongly with observed TCR beta diversity. Observed TCR beta diversity per million T cells fell roughly linearly with age, and a significant reduction was already apparent by age approximately 41. Since profiling was done on bulk unsorted PBMCs, naive and antigen-experienced compartments could not be conclusively compared. Because the CMV infection status of the donors was unknown, age-related changes in expanded clonotypes may potentially have been confounded. Compared with the aged group, the long-lived group had more naive CD4+ T cells, fewer expanded clones and increased TCR diversity, a pattern suggesting age selection.

The donors were some 36 Caucasian individuals from Russia, aged 6 to 90 years, who were systemically healthy. About 9.6 milliliters of peripheral blood were collected from each donor into EDTA-treated Vacutainer tubes. PBMCs were isolated by Ficoll-Paque density-gradient centrifugation, with at least 6.5 million obtained per sample. Trizol reagent was used to extract total RNA from the PBMCs, yielding at least 5.5 micrograms per sample. For every donor, flow cytometry on a PBMC aliquot measured the percentage of naive CD45RAhigh/CD27high T cells. To prepare the library, 5' RACE was applied. TCRdb records Illumina HiSeq 2500 as the sequencer. A second PCR of about 7 to 12 cycles was performed with a sample-barcoded 5' primer and a J-beta primer mix. Each TCR beta cDNA molecule received a unique molecular identifier from a template-switch 5' adaptor carrying 12 random nucleotides. Each sample yielded at least 3 million CDR3-containing paired-end reads. First-strand cDNA was synthesized from all RNA with the Mint cDNA synthesis kit, primed by a TRBC-specific oligonucleotide. Following uracil-DNA glycosylase treatment, a first 18-cycle PCR with universal primers M1SS and BC2_uni_R was performed on all cDNA. The authors' pipeline ran thus. For normalization, 1 million high-quality reads, each with a distinct molecular identifier, were randomly selected from each sample. Instead of being binned into consensus sequences, reads with shared molecular identifiers were discarded. MiTCR, with a Q25 quality threshold and the strictest error-elimination algorithm, was used for CDR3 identification, clonotype clustering and error correction. Lower-bound total TCR beta diversity was estimated with a nonparametric unseen species model using Euler transformation. TCRdb reworked the public reads: Q25 trimming with fastp, MiXCR clone assembly, productive beta chains retained. Each entry is one CDR3 protein sequence, shown with its most common DNA and genes. The authors' filters were not applied to this entry. This sample lists about 1.4 million distinct CDR3 sequences; approximately 63% were detected once. The ten largest clones add up to 6.5% to 8.5% of the sample.

The CDR3 contains 17 residues, cysteine and phenylalanine counted. The CDR3 DNA has 51 bases and is translated from base 1. The germline V gene (reference sequence) provides CDR1 PRHDT and CDR2 FYEKMQ. The V and J genes are TRBV13 and TRBJ2-5; a stretch of 14 junction bases matches TRBD2. The J call may not be correct, given that the DNA end is closer to TRBJ2-7. Specimen: blood. This clonotype was sampled from a young man in good health. The CDR3 protein is CASSSPGTSGRIYEQYF. The DNA sequence follows: TGTGCCAGCAGCTCTCCTGGGACTAGCGGGAGAATCTACGAGCAGTACTTC.